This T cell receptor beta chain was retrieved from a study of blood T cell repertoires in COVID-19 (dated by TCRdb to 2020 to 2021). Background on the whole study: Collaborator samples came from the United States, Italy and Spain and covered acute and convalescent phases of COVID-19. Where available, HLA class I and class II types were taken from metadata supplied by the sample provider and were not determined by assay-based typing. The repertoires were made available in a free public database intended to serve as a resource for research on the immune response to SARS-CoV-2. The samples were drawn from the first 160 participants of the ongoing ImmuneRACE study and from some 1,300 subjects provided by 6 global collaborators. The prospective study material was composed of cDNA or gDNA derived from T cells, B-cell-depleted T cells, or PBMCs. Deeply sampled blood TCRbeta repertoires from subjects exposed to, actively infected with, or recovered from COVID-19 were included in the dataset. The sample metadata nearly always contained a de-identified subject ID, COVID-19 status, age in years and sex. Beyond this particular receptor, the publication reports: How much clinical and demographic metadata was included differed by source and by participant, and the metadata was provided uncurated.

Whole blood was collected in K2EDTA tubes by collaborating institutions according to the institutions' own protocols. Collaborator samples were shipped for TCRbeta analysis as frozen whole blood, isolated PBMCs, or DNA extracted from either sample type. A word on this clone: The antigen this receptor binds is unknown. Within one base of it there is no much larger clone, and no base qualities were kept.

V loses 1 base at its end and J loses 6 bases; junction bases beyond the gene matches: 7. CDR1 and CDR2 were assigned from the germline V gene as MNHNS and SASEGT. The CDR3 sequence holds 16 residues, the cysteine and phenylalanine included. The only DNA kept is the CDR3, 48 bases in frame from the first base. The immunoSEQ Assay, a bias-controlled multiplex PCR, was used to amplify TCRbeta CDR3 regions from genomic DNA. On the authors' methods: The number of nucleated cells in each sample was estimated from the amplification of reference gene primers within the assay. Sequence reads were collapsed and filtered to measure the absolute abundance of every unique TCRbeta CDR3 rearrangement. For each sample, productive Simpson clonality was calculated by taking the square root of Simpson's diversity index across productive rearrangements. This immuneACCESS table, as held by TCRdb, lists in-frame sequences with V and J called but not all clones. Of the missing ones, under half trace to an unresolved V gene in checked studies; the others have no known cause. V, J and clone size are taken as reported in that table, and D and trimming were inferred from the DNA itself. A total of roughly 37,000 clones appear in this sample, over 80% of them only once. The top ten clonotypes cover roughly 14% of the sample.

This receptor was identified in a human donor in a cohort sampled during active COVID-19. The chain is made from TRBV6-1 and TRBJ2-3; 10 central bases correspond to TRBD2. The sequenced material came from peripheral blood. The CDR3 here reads CASSEGVAGGWDTQYF. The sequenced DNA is TGTGCCAGCAGTGAAGGGGTAGCGGGGGGTTGGGATACGCAGTATTTT.